A single sample is the source of the 9 T cell receptor beta chains below, sequenced in a study of blood T cell repertoires in COVID-19. Clones were sequenced by immunoSEQ multiplex PCR, and TCRdb holds only the in-frame ones, with some missing. The sample records about 150,000 clones, 80% being singletons. The specimen sequenced was peripheral blood. The receptors here all came from a woman in her 50s with acute or convalescent COVID-19.

The rearrangement joins TRBV5-6 to TRBJ1-1; D unresolved. Germline V CDR1 and CDR2: SGHDT, YYEEEE. The V gene lost 2 bases and the J gene lost 7 bases, with 12 bases spanning the gap. CDR3 length: 13 amino acids. The DNA of the CDR3 is TGTGCCAGCAGCTTAGCCGGGGTGCTTGAAGCTTTCTTT. It yields the protein CASSLAGVLEAFF.

The gene calls are TRBV12-3 or TRBV12-4 and TRBJ1-2; no firm D call. CDR3 size: 10 residues. Trimming pared 6 bases from V and 7 bases from J, leaving 6 bases between. The DNA of the CDR3 is TGTGCCAGCAGGTTGAGTGGCTACACCTTC. This gives the protein CASRLSGYTF.

V is TRBV7-2 and J is TRBJ2-7; TRBD2 matches 10 bases. The germline V gene encodes CDR1 SGHTA and CDR2 FQGNSA. The V and J ends lost 1 base and 2 bases, in that order; junction bases with no gene match: 5. The CDR3 length is 16 residues. The CDR3 coding sequence is TGTGCCAGCAGCTTAGTGGCAGCGGGGGGGGCCTACGAGCAGTACTTC. Translation gives CASSLVAAGGAYEQYF. The full variable domain, its missing parts supplied by reference TRBV7-2 and TRBJ2-7, is GAGVSQSPSNKVTEKGKDVELRCDPISGHTALYWYRQSLGQGLEFLIYFQGNSAPDKSGLPSDRFSAERTGGSVSTLTIQRTQQEDSAVYLCASSLVAAGGAYEQYFGPGTRLTVT.

The rearrangement links TRBV21-1 to TRBJ2-7; whether TRBD1, the table's D call, matches the DNA was not checked. TRBV21-1 is assigned pseudogene status. The CDR3 runs 16 residues. The CDR3 here is CASSNESDNRCYEQYF. For the CDR3, the DNA is TGTGCCAGCAGCAATGAGTCCGATAACAGGTGTTACGAGCAGTACTTC.

The gene calls are TRBV7-9 and TRBJ1-2; tentatively, D is TRBD1 (6 bases). Germline V gene sequence: CDR1 SEHNR, CDR2 FQNEAQ (reference sequence). The CDR3 length is 12 residues. V was shortened by 5 bases and J by 8 bases, with 12 bases between the two germline ends. The CDR3 is CASSTTGLGYTF. CDR3 DNA: TGTGCCAGCAGCACGACAGGTTTGGGCTACACCTTC.

The V and J genes are TRBV30 and TRBJ1-4, with a possible D match to TRBD1 (5 bases). CDR3 size: 14 residues. Trimming removed 3 bases at V and 9 bases at J, with 17 bases between. Germline lookup yields CDR1 GTSNPN and CDR2 SVGIG (reference sequence). The CDR3 region has the DNA TGTGCCTGGAGGGGGCAGGGAGGAGGTAAAAAACTGTTTTTT. Encoded protein: CAWRGQGGGKKLFF.

The V and J genes are TRBV7-2 and TRBJ1-2; the D gene is possibly TRBD1 (6 bases). CDR3 length: 13 residues. In germline, CDR1 is SGHTA, CDR2 FQGNSA. V shed 4 bases and J shed 6 bases, with 12 bases lying between them. The CDR3 nucleotides are TGTGCCAGCAGCTCTTCTAACAGGGATGGCTACACCTTC. It specifies CASSSSNRDGYTF.

The chain has TRBV7-9 and TRBJ1-1; the D is unclear. CDR3 size: 16 residues. Germline V gene sequence: CDR1 SEHNR, CDR2 FQNEAQ (reference sequence). Deletions cut 5 bases from V and 10 bases from J, with 26 bases between. The CDR3 is CASSPRPGISVEVAFF. The CDR3 DNA reads as TGTGCCAGCAGCCCACGCCCGGGAATTTCAGTGGAGGTAGCTTTCTTT.

This clone was seen only a few times. The CDR3 here is CASSNSLVEAFF. The CDR3 coding sequence is TGTGCCAGCAGTAATAGCCTAGTGGAGGCTTTCTTT. This chain joins TRBV6-2 or TRBV6-3 and TRBJ1-1, with unresolved D. Looked up from germline, CDR1 is MNHEY and CDR2 is SVGEGT. Trimming took off 5 bases at V and 11 bases at J, with 15 bases between the two ends. The CDR3 contains 12 residues.